The rows below give T cell receptor beta chains drawn from one sample of a study of chemoradiotherapy in HPV16-positive cancers. Clones were read by immunoSEQ multiplex PCR, and TCRdb kept only the in-frame ones, dropping some. The data contain 25,000 to 30,000 clones, around nine tenths of them singletons. This specimen was blood, taken from a patient who underwent chemoradiotherapy. These receptors were obtained from a human donor with HPV-associated anogenital cancer. Each CDR3 is given with its conserved first and last residue. Clone size is given for some rows only: seen once, a few or many times, or a class if the clone is expanded.

V gene	J gene	clone size	CDR3 protein
TRBV2	TRBJ2-3	-	CASSLAWSTDTQYF
TRBV10-1	TRBJ2-2	-	CASSETRAGVNTGELFF
TRBV28	TRBJ1-2	-	CASSLGPGYGYTF
TRBV29-1	TRBJ2-3	-	CSVDGWDSEDTQYF
TRBV4-1	TRBJ2-7	-	CASSQGLAEQYF
TRBV5-1	TRBJ2-1	-	CASSLGSDEQFF
TRBV10-3	TRBJ1-4	-	CAISELGRQQLFF
TRBV4-1	TRBJ2-3	-	CASSATTSGGLTDTQYF
TRBV2	TRBJ2-3	-	CASRGLAGPSAQYF
TRBV30	TRBJ1-5	-	CAWSNKGNGNQPQHF
TRBV5-6	TRBJ1-2	-	CASSLLSGQGYTF
TRBV7-6	TRBJ2-3	-	CASSPTGASGKNF
TRBV7-8	TRBJ2-2	-	CASSLDRGAGELFF
TRBV19	TRBJ2-1	medium-sized	CASSIWTGPYNEQFF
TRBV7-3	TRBJ2-1	-	CASSLDREVDEQFF
TRBV19	TRBJ1-5	-	CASSIAAQSNQPQHF
TRBV6-5	TRBJ2-1	-	CASRRSTNLNNEQFF
TRBV27	TRBJ1-5	-	CASSQGTGAPNQPQHF
TRBV5-1	TRBJ2-7	-	CASSLAAGGDEQYF
TRBV18	TRBJ1-5	-	CASSPLGGVDQPQHF
TRBV5-1	TRBJ2-1	-	CASSPQGRGTSGRIGNEQFF
TRBV6-5	TRBJ1-4	-	CASSSRLSSNEKLFF
TRBV27	TRBJ2-5	-	CASPGGTGENETQYF
TRBV5-1	TRBJ2-1	-	CASSLARYNEQFF
TRBV6-5	TRBJ2-3	-	CASSRQGDTQYF
TRBV14	TRBJ2-7	once	CASSQVGGIYYEQYF
TRBV15	TRBJ1-1	-	CATSWGQGSFAFF
TRBV4-1	TRBJ2-5	-	CASSQDGAGGRETQYF
TRBV10-3	TRBJ2-7	-	CAISQTRLEQYF
TRBV5-1	TRBJ1-1	once	CASSFAQGMNTEAFF
TRBV6-5	TRBJ2-3	-	CASAIGGSWYF
TRBV5-1	TRBJ1-4	-	CASSLGQGSEKLFF
TRBV6-1	TRBJ1-5	-	CASNRQGGHQPQHF
TRBV18	TRBJ2-1	-	CASSPPGVENNEQFF
TRBV7-3	TRBJ2-7	once	CASSLTGGGAYEQYF
TRBV7-9	TRBJ1-2	-	CASSLEGQGRGYTF
TRBV2	TRBJ2-1	-	CASTVNNEQFF
TRBV6-1	TRBJ2-3	-	CASSAPLDPSGGHPDTQYF
TRBV5-1	TRBJ1-6	-	CASSPEGGLGNSPLHF
TRBV7-3	TRBJ2-5	-	CASSLTGRQETQYF